These 24 T cell receptor beta chains originate from one sample sequenced in a study of shared clonotypes between healthy human individuals. The repertoire was sequenced with immunoSEQ multiplex PCR; TCRdb's copy has only in-frame clones and lacks some. The sample includes about 2.4 million clones, 90% to 95% of them seen just once. The material sequenced was naive CD4+ T cells from PBMCs. The subset is: CD45RA+ positively selected. All receptors come from a man between 18 and 35 years old in good health. Some clones in this sample may be carry-over from other donors' samples.

Only one count was recorded for this clone. This chain joins TRBV11-2 and TRBJ2-7, with 8 positions matching TRBD1. Germline CDR1 and CDR2: SGHAT and FQNNGV. The CDR3 contains 19 residues. V lost 1 base, J lost 6 bases, and 20 bases stayed unmatched. DNA of the CDR3: TGTGCCAGCAGCTTAGTCCTCGATTGGGTCGCGACAGGGGTAGGCGAGCAGTACTTC. Protein: CASSLVLDWVATGVGEQYF.

The rearrangement links TRBV5-6 to TRBJ2-7; 10 bases match TRBD1. Germline trimming cut 1 base from V and 2 bases from J; bases unmatched to any gene: 9. This CDR3 has 17 residues. Looked up from germline, CDR1 is SGHDT and CDR2 is YYEEEE. CDR3 protein: CASSLLLSGQGAYEQYF. CDR3 DNA: TGTGCCAGCAGCTTGCTATTGTCCGGACAGGGGGCCTACGAGCAGTACTTC.

The rearrangement links TRBV30 to TRBJ2-3; D perhaps matches TRBD2 (6 bases). V lost 1 base and J 2 bases, leaving 16 bases between the germline ends. CDR3 length: 16 residues. CDR1 is GTSNPN, CDR2 SVGIG, per germline (reference sequence). CDR3 region: CAWSEGVGGSTDTQYF. The CDR3 nucleotides read TGTGCCTGGAGTGAGGGAGTGGGGGGTTCCACAGATACGCAGTATTTT.

The genes are TRBV5-6 and TRBJ1-3; tentative D call: TRBD1 (5 bases). V was shortened by 3 bases and J by 3 bases, with 13 bases between the two germline ends. Germline V gene lookup returns CDR1 SGHDT and CDR2 YYEEEE. This CDR3 is built from 15 residues. In nucleotides, the CDR3 is TGTGCCAGCAGCTCGGTCAGGGTTGGTGGAAACACCATATATTTT. It specifies CASSSVRVGGNTIYF.

J is TRBJ2-1 and V is TRBV29-1, with TRBD1 matching over 8 bases. V trimming: 7 bases; J trimming: 6 bases; junction bases outside the gene matches: 8. The CDR3 is 13 residues long. The germline CDR1 and CDR2 sequences are SQVTM and ANQGSEA. DNA for the CDR3: TGCAGCGCCGCGGCGGACAGGGTCAATGAGCAGTTCTTC. This encodes CSAAADRVNEQFF.

CDR3 in DNA: TGTGCCAGCAGTGGGGGCAGCCGTAACTATGGCTACACCTTC. Translating it yields CASSGGSRNYGYTF. This sequence joins TRBV2 and TRBJ1-2, with TRBD1 as a possible D gene (5 bases). The CDR3 consists of 14 residues. Germline values: CDR1 SNHLY, CDR2 FYNNEI. V gave up 4 bases and J gave up 1 base, with 10 bases separating them. The full variable domain, completed using reference TRBV2 and TRBJ1-2, is EPEVTQTPSHQVTQMGQEVILRCVPISNHLYFYWYRQILGQKVEFLVSFYNNEISEKSEIFDDQFSVERPDGSNFTLKIRSTKLEDSAMYFCASSGGSRNYGYTFGSGTRLTVV.

The V call is TRBV10-3, the J call TRBJ1-1, with D uncertain. Germline lookup yields CDR1 ENHRY and CDR2 SYGVKD. The V end lost 2 bases, the J end lost 1 base, and 14 bases lay between the germline ends. CDR3 length equals 16 residues. The CDR3 DNA sequence: TGTGCCATCAGTGAGACTCTAGGACGGGGGAACACTGAAGCTTTCTTT. It is translated as CAISETLGRGNTEAFF.

The chain is built from TRBV7-9 and TRBJ2-3; TRBD1 is a possible D gene (6 bases). Trimming left V 5 bases short and J 4 bases short, with 16 bases between. The CDR3 contains 15 residues. The germline CDR1 and CDR2 sequences are SEHNR and FQNEAQ (reference sequence). CDR3 in amino acids: CASSPGTGMPDTQYF. DNA for the CDR3: TGTGCCAGCAGCCCGGGAACAGGGATGCCAGATACGCAGTATTTT.

This clone was seen only once. The V call is TRBV6-6, the J call TRBJ2-1; 9 nucleotides align to TRBD1. J lost 4 bases, V lost 8 bases, and 9 bases had no gene match. The germline V gene encodes CDR1 MNHNY and CDR2 SVGAGI (reference sequence). CDR3 size: 15 residues. CDR3 protein: CASPTGGAVYNEQFF. CDR3 nucleotide sequence: TGTGCCAGCCCGACAGGGGGGGCTGTGTACAATGAGCAGTTCTTC.

The chain is built from TRBV28 and TRBJ1-1, with TRBD1 matching over 11 bases. The length of the CDR3 is 16 residues. The V gene's germline CDR1 is MDHEN and CDR2 SYDVKM. Trimming removed 5 bases from V and 4 bases from J; junction bases left unmatched: 9. The CDR3 protein is CASSRTTGTGGTEAFF. The CDR3 DNA follows: TGTGCCAGCAGTAGAACTACCGGGACAGGGGGCACTGAAGCTTTCTTT.

This chain links TRBV2 with TRBJ2-1; D tentatively fits TRBD1 or TRBD2 (5 bases each). This CDR3 region has 15 residues. V was clipped by 3 bases and J by 2 bases, with 11 bases between them. Germline V CDR1 and CDR2: SNHLY, FYNNEI. The CDR3 DNA is TGTGCCAGCAGTGAGGGGACGAGTGCCTACAATGAGCAGTTCTTC. Protein product: CASSEGTSAYNEQFF. Complete variable domain (other parts from reference TRBV2 and TRBJ2-1): EPEVTQTPSHQVTQMGQEVILRCVPISNHLYFYWYRQILGQKVEFLVSFYNNEISEKSEIFDDQFSVERPDGSNFTLKIRSTKLEDSAMYFCASSEGTSAYNEQFFGPGTRLTVL.

This chain uses TRBV5-1 with TRBJ1-2; 7 positions match TRBD1. Trimming cost V 8 bases and J 6 bases; bases outside gene matches: 7. Germline loops: CDR1 SGHRS, CDR2 YFSETQ. The CDR3 extends over 12 amino acids. The CDR3 protein is CASQGETHGYTF. CDR3 DNA sequence: TGCGCCAGTCAGGGGGAGACCCATGGCTACACCTTC.

The rearrangement links TRBV10-3 to TRBJ2-7; TRBD1 aligns across 8 bases. The CDR3 consists of 15 residues. Germline CDR1 and CDR2: ENHRY and SYGVKD. V dropped 7 bases and J dropped 4; count of bases not matched to a gene: 12. CDR3 amino acids: CAITAGTGSMYEQYF. CDR3 nucleotides: TGTGCCATCACCGCCGGGACAGGCAGTATGTACGAGCAGTACTTC.

This chain's CDR3 is CASSLTMASGNTGELFF. CDR3 in DNA: TGTGCCAGCAGCCTGACAATGGCTAGCGGGAACACCGGGGAGCTGTTTTTT. The V and J genes are TRBV7-8 and TRBJ2-2; 7 bases line up with TRBD2. Germline CDR1 SGHVS, CDR2 FQNEAQ. The V gene end was trimmed by 5 bases and the J gene end by 1 base; junction bases not matched to a gene: 10. CDR3 length: 17 amino acids.

The J gene is TRBJ2-2, the V gene TRBV5-1; D is possibly TRBD2 (5 bases). Germline loops: CDR1 SGHRS, CDR2 YFSETQ. The germline V and J ends were trimmed by 5 bases and 4 bases, with 21 bases remaining between them. CDR3 length: 17 residues. The CDR3 spells CASRSGRGSTSTGELFF. CDR3 bases: TGCGCCAGCAGGTCGGGTCGGGGATCGACCAGCACCGGGGAGCTGTTTTTT.

This clone was seen once. The chain employs TRBV19 and TRBJ1-5, with D tentatively TRBD1 (6 bases). V was cut by 6 bases and J by 8 bases, with 20 bases left in between. Germline CDR1 LNHDA, CDR2 SQIVND (reference sequence). The CDR3 extends over 15 amino acids. CDR3 in DNA: TGTGCCAGTAGCCCTCGACAGGCCCAGTTTGAGCCCCAGCATTTT. Amino acid sequence: CASSPRQAQFEPQHF.

The rearrangement joins TRBV7-7 to TRBJ2-3, with D possibly matching TRBD2 (5 bases). The CDR3 is made up of 13 amino acids. V dropped 3 bases and J dropped 3 bases, with 7 bases sitting between them. Germline V gene lookup returns CDR1 SSHAT and CDR2 FNYEAQ (reference sequence). The CDR3 spells CASSFGGTDTQYF. The CDR3 region has the DNA TGTGCCAGCAGCTTTGGAGGAACAGATACGCAGTATTTT.

The J gene is TRBJ2-1, the V gene TRBV28; D call uncertain. In germline, CDR1 is MDHEN, CDR2 SYDVKM. The V and J ends lost 5 bases and 0 bases respectively, with 11 bases between them. The CDR3 has 15 residues. This CDR3 reads CASSAQYSSYNEQFF. In DNA form, the CDR3 reads TGTGCCAGCAGTGCTCAATACAGCTCCTACAATGAGCAGTTCTTC.

V gene TRBV7-2 combines with J gene TRBJ2-5, with 7 nucleotides matching TRBD1. The CDR3 totals 14 residues. The V and J ends lost 1 base and 3 bases, in that order; junction bases with no gene match: 2. CDR1 SGHTA and CDR2 FQGNSA come from the germline V gene. The DNA for the CDR3 is TGTGCCAGCAGCTTAGGGGACAGTGAAGAGACCCAGTACTTC. Its translation is CASSLGDSEETQYF.

DNA of the CDR3: TGTGCCAGCAGCTTCAGGACTAGCGGGAGTGGTAGCACAGATACGCAGTATTTT. Encoded protein: CASSFRTSGSGSTDTQYF. The chain links TRBV7-2 to TRBJ2-3; 13 nucleotides align to TRBD2. Germline CDR1 is SGHTA and CDR2 is FQGNSA. CDR3 length: 18 amino acids. Unmatched junction bases numbered 6, after V lost 3 bases and J lost 0 bases.

The chain has TRBV6-1 and TRBJ2-7; D is perhaps TRBD1 (6 bases). The CDR3 has 15 residues. The V end was cut by 6 bases, the J end by 1 base, with 16 bases between. Germline-derived CDR1 and CDR2 are MNHNS and SASEGT. The CDR3, as DNA: TGTGCCAGCAGCCAGCCCTTACAGGGTTCCTACGAGCAGTACTTC. Its protein product is CASSQPLQGSYEQYF.

The chain employs TRBV7-2 and TRBJ1-2, with D perhaps TRBD1 (5 bases). CDR1 and CDR2 from the germline V gene are SGHTA and FQGNSA. The CDR3 consists of 13 residues. The V and J ends lost 5 bases and 5 bases respectively, with 12 bases between them. The chain's CDR3 is CASSPWGFYGYTF. The CDR3 DNA sequence: TGTGCCAGCAGCCCTTGGGGGTTTTATGGCTACACCTTC. Combining the CDR3 with reference TRBV7-2 and TRBJ1-2 gives the whole variable domain GAGVSQSPSNKVTEKGKDVELRCDPISGHTALYWYRQSLGQGLEFLIYFQGNSAPDKSGLPSDRFSAERTGGSVSTLTIQRTQQEDSAVYLCASSPWGFYGYTFGSGTRLTVV.

This clone appeared once. The chain links TRBV5-1 to TRBJ1-4; TRBD1 agrees at 7 bases. The CDR3 is 16 residues long. Per the germline V gene, CDR1 is SGHRS and CDR2 is YFSETQ. The V gene end was trimmed by 0 bases and the J gene end by 3 bases; junction bases not matched to a gene: 5. The DNA of the CDR3 is TGCGCCAGCAGCTTGGGACAGGGAAAAGCTAATGAAAAACTGTTTTTT. Translating gives CASSLGQGKANEKLFF.

This sequence joins TRBV5-1 and TRBJ1-3, with no clear D. Germline loops: CDR1 SGHRS, CDR2 YFSETQ. The CDR3 is 15 amino acids. V lost 4 bases and J 0 bases, leaving 11 bases between the germline ends. The CDR3 spells CASSPRVSSGNTIYF. The CDR3 DNA reads as TGCGCCAGCAGCCCGCGGGTTTCCTCTGGAAACACCATATATTTT.